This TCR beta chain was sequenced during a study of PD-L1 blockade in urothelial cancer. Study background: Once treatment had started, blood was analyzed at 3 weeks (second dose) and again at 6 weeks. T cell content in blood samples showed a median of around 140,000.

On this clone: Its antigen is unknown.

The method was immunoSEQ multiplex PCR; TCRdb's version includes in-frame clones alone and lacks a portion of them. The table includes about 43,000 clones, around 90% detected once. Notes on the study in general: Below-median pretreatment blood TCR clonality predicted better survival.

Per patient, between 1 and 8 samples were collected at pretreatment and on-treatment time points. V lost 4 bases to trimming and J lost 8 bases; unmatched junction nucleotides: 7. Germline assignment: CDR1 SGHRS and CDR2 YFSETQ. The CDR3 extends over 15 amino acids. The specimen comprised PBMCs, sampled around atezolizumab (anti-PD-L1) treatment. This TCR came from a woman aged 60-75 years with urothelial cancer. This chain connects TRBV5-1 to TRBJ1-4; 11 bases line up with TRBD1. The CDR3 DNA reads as TGCGCCAGCAGCAGAGGACAGGGGGCCCAAGAAAAACTGTTTTTT. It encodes CASSRGQGAQEKLFF. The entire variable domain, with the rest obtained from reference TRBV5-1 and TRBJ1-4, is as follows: KAGVTQTPRYLIKTRGQQVTLSCSPISGHRSVSWYQQTPGQGLQFLFEYFSETQRNKGNFPGRFSGRQFSNSRSEMNVSTLELGDSALYLCASSRGQGAQEKLFFGSGTQLSVL.